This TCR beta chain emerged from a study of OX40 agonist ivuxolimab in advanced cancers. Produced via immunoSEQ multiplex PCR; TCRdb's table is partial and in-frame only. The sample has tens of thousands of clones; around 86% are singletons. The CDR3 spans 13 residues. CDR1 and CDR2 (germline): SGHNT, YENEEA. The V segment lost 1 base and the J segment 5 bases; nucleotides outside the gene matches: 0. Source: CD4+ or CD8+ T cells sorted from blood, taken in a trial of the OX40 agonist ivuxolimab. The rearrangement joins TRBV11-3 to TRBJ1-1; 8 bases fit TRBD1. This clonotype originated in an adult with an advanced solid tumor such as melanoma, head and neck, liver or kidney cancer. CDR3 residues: CASSLGTGTEAFF. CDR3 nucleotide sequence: TGTGCCAGCAGCTTAGGGACAGGGACTGAAGCTTTCTTT.